This TCR beta chain was found in a study of cytomegalovirus exposure and HLA in healthy donors. The V end was cut by 0 bases, the J end by 6 bases, with 12 bases between. CDR1 is SGHNT, CDR2 YYREEE, per germline (reference sequence). The CDR3 is 14 residues long. These donors were members of the approximately 120-subject validation cohort, a group separate from the approximately 620-subject first cohort. Overall study results and limits: Both high specificity and high sensitivity reportedly marked the classifier's diagnosis of cytomegalovirus status. A few of the chains that were CMV-associated were confirmed in vitro to be specific for CMV antigens. The study put 160 or so TCR beta chains on its list as cytomegalovirus-associated.

Only in-frame clones appear in the TCRdb table, and some are missing; sequencing was by immunoSEQ multiplex PCR. The sample yields about 110,000 clones, approximately 87% seen once. As concerns this clone: What it recognizes is unknown.

The V gene is TRBV5-4, the J gene TRBJ1-1, with D tentatively TRBD1 (6 bases). Material for sequencing was PBMCs. This sequence was found in a woman aged 30 to 39 in good health and CMV-seropositive. As DNA, the CDR3 is TGTGCCAGCAGCTTGGACAGGGCAATCTCTGAAGCTTTCTTT. Translating gives CASSLDRAISEAFF.